This T cell receptor beta chain was found in a study of blood T cell repertoires in COVID-19. Study at large: T cells, B-cell-depleted T cells, or PBMCs provided the cDNA or gDNA that served as material.

Germline V gene lookup returns CDR1 SGDLS and CDR2 YYNGEE. The V end was cut by 0 bases, the J end by 8 bases, with 11 bases between. There are 13 residues in the CDR3. Original processing notes: From reference gene primer amplification, estimates of nucleated cell counts were derived. Generated by immunoSEQ multiplex PCR, the TCRdb table keeps only in-frame clones and is missing some. V and J calls and clone size are given by that table; D and trimming were obtained from the DNA. The table shows approximately 66,000 clones, with 85% to 90% occurring only once. The source material was peripheral blood. The sequence was obtained from a human donor with active COVID-19. The donor label of this sample is uncertain. V and J are TRBV9 and TRBJ1-2, with TRBD1 as a possible D gene (6 bases). The CDR3 is CASSVGQGNGYTF. The DNA of the CDR3 is TGTGCCAGCAGCGTAGGGCAGGGGAACGGCTACACCTTC.